The 13 T cell receptor beta chains given below trace back to one sample, sequenced in a study of vaccination and CD4 T cells after COVID-19. Indicated time point: late sampling 161 to 241 days after vaccination in a few convalescent patients. TCRdb fed the PCR reads into MiXCR, producing one record per CDR3 protein. The profile shows about 29,000 distinct CDR3 sequences, about 49% of them singletons. Material: CD4+ T cells from blood, obtained about 7 months after SARS-CoV-2 vaccination. The source of these receptors is a human donor who had recovered from COVID-19.

The table lists this clonotype with a few counts. The chain has TRBV7-2 and TRBJ2-3; D is perhaps TRBD2 (6 bases). V dropped 3 bases and J dropped 6 bases, with 7 bases sitting between them. The CDR3 is made up of 12 amino acids. The germline V gene encodes CDR1 SGHTA and CDR2 FQGNSA. The CDR3 protein is CASSFGRDTQYF. CDR3 nucleotide sequence: TGTGCCAGCAGCTTTGGGAGGGATACGCAGTATTTT.

This clonotype was seen a handful of times. The V gene is TRBV7-8, the J gene TRBJ1-5; D is unclear. V lost 1 base and J lost 0, with 4 bases in between. This CDR3 comprises 14 residues. The germline gives CDR1 SGHVS, CDR2 FQNEAQ. The CDR3 DNA sequence: TGTGCCAGCAGCTTAGTTGTTAGCAATCAGCCCCAGCATTTT. Its translation is CASSLVVSNQPQHF.

V and J are TRBV28 and TRBJ1-5; no clear D. This CDR3 has 14 amino acids. The ends were cut back, 1 base at V and 4 bases at J, with 8 bases in the middle. Germline lookup yields CDR1 MDHEN and CDR2 SYDVKM. CDR3 DNA sequence: TGTGCCAGCAGTTTATATCGGGGTAATCAGCCCCAGCATTTT. This sequence encodes CASSLYRGNQPQHF.

The chain uses TRBV20-1 and TRBJ2-7, with 10 bases identical to TRBD1. Germline V gives CDR1 DFQATT, CDR2 SNEGSKA (reference sequence). After removal of 1 base from V and 5 bases from J, the junction contained 5 bases not matched to a gene. This CDR3 spans 14 amino acids. The DNA for the CDR3 is TGCAGTGCTAGAGCGGGACAGGGGATCAACGAGCAGTACTTC. This codes for CSARAGQGINEQYF.

CDR3 loop: CASSQDRRYLQETQYF. CDR3 nucleotides: TGCGCCAGCAGCCAGGACAGGCGATACTTACAAGAGACCCAGTACTTC. This chain uses TRBV4-3 with TRBJ2-5, with TRBD1 identical over 7 bases. Germline-derived CDR1 and CDR2 are LGHNA and YSLEER. The J segment lost 2 bases and the V segment lost 3 bases, leaving 9 bases of the junction unmatched. The CDR3 consists of 16 residues.

The table lists this clonotype with a count of one. This chain links TRBV19 with TRBJ1-5; D unresolved. The CDR3 runs to 13 residues. With 0 bases removed from V and 7 bases from J, the gap between germline ends came to 7 bases. Germline V gene lookup returns CDR1 LNHDA and CDR2 SQIVND (reference sequence). For the CDR3, the DNA is TGTGCCAGTAGTATAGAACAAAGCCAGCCCCAGCATTTT. As protein: CASSIEQSQPQHF.

This chain links TRBV24-1 with TRBJ2-7; tentatively, D is TRBD2 (5 bases). The CDR3 loop spans 14 amino acids. Trimming pared 6 bases from V and 2 bases from J, leaving 13 bases between. Germline V gene sequence: CDR1 KGHDR, CDR2 SFDVKD. In nucleotides, the CDR3 is TGTGCCACCAGTCGCGGGCAAGGACCCTACGAGCAGTACTTC. Amino acid sequence: CATSRGQGPYEQYF.

The chain employs TRBV7-8 and TRBJ1-1; D may be TRBD1 (5 bases). V lost 5 bases, J lost 1 base, and 14 bases lay in between. Germline assignment: CDR1 SGHVS and CDR2 FQNEAQ. This CDR3 has 15 residues. The CDR3 protein is CASSPSGTTNTEAFF. The DNA for the CDR3 is TGTGCCAGCAGCCCAAGTGGGACGACGAACACTGAAGCTTTCTTT.

The rearrangement uses TRBV10-1 and TRBJ2-5; 9 bases are a match to TRBD1. The CDR3 totals 14 residues. Trimming took 10 bases from V and 5 from J; bases not matched to a gene: 11. Germline-derived CDR1 and CDR2 are WNHNN and SYGVQD (reference sequence). The CDR3 reads CATRRDRGSETQYF. The CDR3 nucleotides read TGCGCCACTCGCCGTGACAGGGGGTCTGAGACCCAGTACTTC.

The rearrangement joins TRBV2 to TRBJ1-5; the D is unclear. The ends were cut back, 6 bases at V and 9 bases at J, with 15 bases in the middle. Germline CDR1 SNHLY, CDR2 FYNNEI. The CDR3 consists of 13 residues. CDR3 sequence (DNA): TGTGCCAGCAGGATCGACACCCGATCGCCCCAGCATTTT. Its translation is CASRIDTRSPQHF.

In this sample, this clonotype is medium-sized. This chain links TRBV20-1 with TRBJ1-1; 8 bases are a match to TRBD1. CDR3 length: 14 amino acids. The J segment lost 3 bases and the V segment lost 6 bases, leaving 9 bases of the junction unmatched. The germline gives CDR1 DFQATT, CDR2 SNEGSKA (reference sequence). The CDR3 loop reads CSAPGQGLYTEAFF. Written as DNA, the CDR3 is TGCAGTGCGCCCGGACAGGGCTTGTACACTGAAGCTTTCTTT.

DNA for the CDR3: TGTGCCAGCAGCTTGGGGAGGGCCACTGAAGCTTTCTTT. Translating gives CASSLGRATEAFF. The V gene is TRBV7-6, the J gene TRBJ1-1, with D uncertain. Trimming removed 3 bases from V and 4 bases from J, with 9 bases in between. There are 13 residues in the CDR3. From germline, CDR1 is SGHVS and CDR2 FNYEAQ.

This clonotype was counted only a few times. The chain links TRBV15 to TRBJ1-5, with a tentative D call TRBD1 (5 bases). V lost 0 bases, J lost 6 bases, and 12 bases lay in between. The CDR3 is 15 residues long. Per the germline V gene, CDR1 is LNHNV and CDR2 is YYDKDF (reference sequence). CDR3 sequence (DNA): TGTGCCACCAGCAGAGATTTAGGGGTAGGTCAGCCCCAGCATTTT. It yields the protein CATSRDLGVGQPQHF.